A selection of T cell receptor beta chains follows, all from one sample in a study of blood T cell repertoires in COVID-19. The table came from immunoSEQ multiplex PCR; TCRdb's copy has only in-frame clones and leaves some out. In the table there are more than 95,000 clones, 85% to 90% of which are singletons. Sequencing was done on a sample of peripheral blood. These TCRs come from a woman aged 55-70 years in a cohort sampled during active or convalescent COVID-19. Each CDR3 is given with its conserved first and last residue. Each record gives: CDR3 DNA, CDR3 protein, V gene, clone size, D gene, J gene. The D gene is left open where the match is weak. Where a row states a size, it is once, few, many or the class of an expanded clone; other rows omit it.

CDR3 DNA: TGTGCCAGCAGCTATACTAGGATCCACGAGCAGTACTTC; CDR3 protein: CASSYTRIHEQYF; V gene: TRBV11-2; clone size: NA; D gene: NA; J gene: TRBJ2-7
CDR3 DNA: TGTGCCAGCTCACCACCGGTAGCGGGCGTTTACAATGAGCAGTTCTTC; CDR3 protein: CASSPPVAGVYNEQFF; V gene: TRBV18; clone size: NA; D gene: TRBD2; J gene: TRBJ2-1
CDR3 DNA: TGTGCCAGCAGCCATCGGGGCTACGAGCAGTACTTC; CDR3 protein: CASSHRGYEQYF; V gene: TRBV3-1/TRBV3-2; clone size: NA; D gene: NA; J gene: TRBJ2-7
CDR3 DNA: TGTGCCAGCAGGCTCAGGACTAGCGGGAGTCGGGAGACCCAGTACTTC; CDR3 protein: CASRLRTSGSRETQYF; V gene: TRBV28; clone size: NA; D gene: TRBD2; J gene: TRBJ2-5
CDR3 DNA: TGTGCCACCAGCAGAGTCCGACAGTTATACGAGCAGTACTTC; CDR3 protein: CATSRVRQLYEQYF; V gene: TRBV15; clone size: NA; D gene: NA; J gene: TRBJ2-7
CDR3 DNA: TGTGCCAGCAGCTTACTAGCGTACTACAATGAGCAGTTCTTC; CDR3 protein: CASSLLAYYNEQFF; V gene: TRBV11-2; clone size: NA; D gene: NA; J gene: TRBJ2-1
CDR3 DNA: TGTGCCAGCAGCCAAGATTGGGCTAGCGCAGAAGATACGCAGTATTTT; CDR3 protein: CASSQDWASAEDTQYF; V gene: TRBV3-1/TRBV3-2; clone size: NA; D gene: NA; J gene: TRBJ2-3
CDR3 DNA: TGTGCCAGCAGCCTCAGCGGACCTGGGGCCAACGTCCTGACTTTC; CDR3 protein: CASSLSGPGANVLTF; V gene: TRBV7-9; clone size: NA; D gene: NA; J gene: TRBJ2-6
CDR3 DNA: TGTGCCAGCTCTACTCCGGCGGGGGCGCGGGACACCGGGGAGCTGTTTTTT; CDR3 protein: CASSTPAGARDTGELFF; V gene: TRBV5-4; clone size: NA; D gene: NA; J gene: TRBJ2-2
CDR3 DNA: TGTGCCAGCAGCGACCTTGGCGGGAACACTGAAGCTTTCTTT; CDR3 protein: CASSDLGGNTEAFF; V gene: TRBV5-8; clone size: NA; D gene: NA; J gene: TRBJ1-1
CDR3 DNA: TGTGCCAGCTCAGGGCAGCTGAACACTGAAGCTTTCTTT; CDR3 protein: CASSGQLNTEAFF; V gene: TRBV18; clone size: NA; D gene: NA; J gene: TRBJ1-1
CDR3 DNA: TGTGCCAGCAGCTTAGGGGCTGGCACCGGGGAGCTGTTTTTT; CDR3 protein: CASSLGAGTGELFF; V gene: TRBV7-3; clone size: NA; D gene: NA; J gene: TRBJ2-2
CDR3 DNA: TGTGCCAGCAGGTGGACTGCCGACTCTGGAAACACCATATATTTT; CDR3 protein: CASRWTADSGNTIYF; V gene: TRBV27; clone size: once; D gene: NA; J gene: TRBJ1-3
CDR3 DNA: TGTGCCAGCAGAGTCACAGGGGGGAGTGAAAAACTGTTTTTT; CDR3 protein: CASRVTGGSEKLFF; V gene: TRBV6-5; clone size: once; D gene: TRBD1; J gene: TRBJ1-4
CDR3 DNA: TGTGCCAGTAGTACACCTCTGGGGGAGGGACAGCAGTTCTTC; CDR3 protein: CASSTPLGEGQQFF; V gene: TRBV19; clone size: NA; D gene: TRBD2; J gene: TRBJ2-1
CDR3 DNA: TGTGCCAGCAGCCTTGGACAGGTTAACTACGAGCAGTACTTC; CDR3 protein: CASSLGQVNYEQYF; V gene: TRBV5-4; clone size: NA; D gene: TRBD1; J gene: TRBJ2-7
CDR3 DNA: TGTGCCAGCAGCTTGACTGTGCGGGACAATGAGCAGTTCTTC; CDR3 protein: CASSLTVRDNEQFF; V gene: TRBV5-5; clone size: NA; D gene: NA; J gene: TRBJ2-1
CDR3 DNA: TGTGCCAGCAGCTTGGAGGGGAGGCGGGGAGATACGCAGTATTTT; CDR3 protein: CASSLEGRRGDTQYF; V gene: TRBV5-4; clone size: once; D gene: NA; J gene: TRBJ2-3
CDR3 DNA: TGTGCCAGCAGCTTAACGACAGGGGGGACTGAAGCTTTCTTT; CDR3 protein: CASSLTTGGTEAFF; V gene: TRBV7-9; clone size: NA; D gene: TRBD1; J gene: TRBJ1-1
CDR3 DNA: TGTGCCAGCAGTTACCCACACAGGGTGGAGACCCAGTACTTC; CDR3 protein: CASSYPHRVETQYF; V gene: TRBV6-6; clone size: NA; D gene: NA; J gene: TRBJ2-5
CDR3 DNA: TGTGCCAGCAGCCCGCCAGGGGGTGCTAATTCACCCCTCCACTTT; CDR3 protein: CASSPPGGANSPLHF; V gene: TRBV7-9; clone size: NA; D gene: TRBD1; J gene: TRBJ1-6
CDR3 DNA: TGTGCCTGGGGCCAGGGGAGTGAAAAACTGTTTTTT; CDR3 protein: CAWGQGSEKLFF; V gene: TRBV30; clone size: NA; D gene: NA; J gene: TRBJ1-4
CDR3 DNA: TGTGCCAGCACACCCCTCGGACAGGGAAATACTCAGCCCCAGCATTTT; CDR3 protein: CASTPLGQGNTQPQHF; V gene: TRBV27; clone size: NA; D gene: TRBD1; J gene: TRBJ1-5
CDR3 DNA: TGTGCCAGCAGCTTAGGGGGACAGCTCTCCTACGAGCAGTACTTC; CDR3 protein: CASSLGGQLSYEQYF; V gene: TRBV11-3; clone size: NA; D gene: TRBD1; J gene: TRBJ2-7
CDR3 DNA: TGTGCCAGCAGCCCGGGCCTAGCGGATCCTAACGAGCAGTACTTC; CDR3 protein: CASSPGLADPNEQYF; V gene: TRBV9; clone size: NA; D gene: TRBD2; J gene: TRBJ2-7
CDR3 DNA: TGTGCCATCAGTGAGAGACTAGATAACTATGGCTACACCTTC; CDR3 protein: CAISERLDNYGYTF; V gene: TRBV10-3; clone size: NA; D gene: NA; J gene: TRBJ1-2
CDR3 DNA: TGCGCCAGCTCGGTAGCAAAGGTGGGAGAGACCCAGTACTTC; CDR3 protein: CASSVAKVGETQYF; V gene: TRBV5-1; clone size: once; D gene: NA; J gene: TRBJ2-5
CDR3 DNA: TGTGCCAGCAGCAAGCAGACGGGGGAGACCCAGTACTTC; CDR3 protein: CASSKQTGETQYF; V gene: TRBV2; clone size: NA; D gene: NA; J gene: TRBJ2-5
CDR3 DNA: TGTGCCAGCAGCTTTGGGACAGCCACCGGGGAGCTGTTTTTT; CDR3 protein: CASSFGTATGELFF; V gene: TRBV3-1/TRBV3-2; clone size: NA; D gene: TRBD1; J gene: TRBJ2-2
CDR3 DNA: TGTGCCAGCAGCCGGGACAGCGCTAACTATGGCTACACCTTC; CDR3 protein: CASSRDSANYGYTF; V gene: TRBV9; clone size: NA; D gene: TRBD1; J gene: TRBJ1-2
CDR3 DNA: TGTGCCAGCAGCCAACCGGGACTAGGGTTCACAGATACGCAGTATTTT; CDR3 protein: CASSQPGLGFTDTQYF; V gene: TRBV11-1; clone size: once; D gene: TRBD2; J gene: TRBJ2-3
CDR3 DNA: TGTGCCAGCAGTTTTTTCCAGGCCGGCACTGAAGCTTTCTTT; CDR3 protein: CASSFFQAGTEAFF; V gene: TRBV28; clone size: NA; D gene: NA; J gene: TRBJ1-1
CDR3 DNA: TGCGCCAGCAGCTTGGATGGTAGCGGGAGAGGTGAGCAGTTCTTC; CDR3 protein: CASSLDGSGRGEQFF; V gene: TRBV5-1; clone size: NA; D gene: TRBD2; J gene: TRBJ2-1
CDR3 DNA: TGTGCCAGTAGACCGGACAGGCGCACTGAAGCTTTCTTT; CDR3 protein: CASRPDRRTEAFF; V gene: TRBV19; clone size: NA; D gene: TRBD1; J gene: TRBJ1-1
CDR3 DNA: TGTGCCAGCAGCCTCGGACAGCTCACAGATACGCAGTATTTT; CDR3 protein: CASSLGQLTDTQYF; V gene: TRBV7-9; clone size: NA; D gene: NA; J gene: TRBJ2-3
CDR3 DNA: TGTGCCAGCAGGCCCAACAGGGGGCAGGACACTGAAGCTTTCTTT; CDR3 protein: CASRPNRGQDTEAFF; V gene: TRBV6-5; clone size: NA; D gene: TRBD1; J gene: TRBJ1-1
CDR3 DNA: TGTGCCAGCAGCTTAGGACGGGAAAATGAAAAACTGTTTTTT; CDR3 protein: CASSLGRENEKLFF; V gene: TRBV5-4; clone size: NA; D gene: NA; J gene: TRBJ1-4
CDR3 DNA: TGTGCCAGCACTCCCTTCGGGGGTTACAGGGGACGTCTTAATGAAAAACTGTTTTTT; CDR3 protein: CASTPFGGYRGRLNEKLFF; V gene: TRBV7-2; clone size: NA; D gene: TRBD1; J gene: TRBJ1-4
CDR3 DNA: TGTGCCAGCAGCCAGCAGGGGAGTAACTATGGCTACACCTTC; CDR3 protein: CASSQQGSNYGYTF; V gene: TRBV3-1/TRBV3-2; clone size: NA; D gene: NA; J gene: TRBJ1-2
CDR3 DNA: TGTGCCAGCAGCCATACTGGACAGGGAGTTTATTCACCCCTCCACTTT; CDR3 protein: CASSHTGQGVYSPLHF; V gene: TRBV3-1/TRBV3-2; clone size: NA; D gene: TRBD1; J gene: TRBJ1-6
CDR3 DNA: TGTGCCAGCAGCCCACGGACAGTTAACACCGGGGAGCTGTTTTTT; CDR3 protein: CASSPRTVNTGELFF; V gene: TRBV9; clone size: NA; D gene: NA; J gene: TRBJ2-2
CDR3 DNA: TGTGCCAGCAGTCAGGGGATGAACACTGAAGCTTTCTTT; CDR3 protein: CASSQGMNTEAFF; V gene: TRBV7-8; clone size: NA; D gene: NA; J gene: TRBJ1-1
CDR3 DNA: TGTGCCAGCGGCGATGGAGACAGGGGGCTTGAAAAACTGTTTTTT; CDR3 protein: CASGDGDRGLEKLFF; V gene: TRBV2; clone size: NA; D gene: TRBD1; J gene: TRBJ1-4
CDR3 DNA: TGTGCCAGCAGTCCGCCTCGACATTTAACTGGAGCTTTCTTT; CDR3 protein: CASSPPRHLTGAFF; V gene: TRBV28; clone size: NA; D gene: NA; J gene: TRBJ1-1
CDR3 DNA: TGTGCCCGAGAGACAGACAACCAAGGTCCTTACAATGAGCAGTTCTTC; CDR3 protein: CARETDNQGPYNEQFF; V gene: TRBV7-3; clone size: NA; D gene: NA; J gene: TRBJ2-1
CDR3 DNA: TGTGCCAGCAGTTCGGGGACAGGGAGAATTACCTACGAGCAGTACTTC; CDR3 protein: CASSSGTGRITYEQYF; V gene: TRBV6-2/TRBV6-3; clone size: NA; D gene: TRBD1; J gene: TRBJ2-7
CDR3 DNA: TGTGCCAGCGGGACAGGCGGAAACACCATATATTTT; CDR3 protein: CASGTGGNTIYF; V gene: TRBV12-3/TRBV12-4; clone size: NA; D gene: TRBD1; J gene: TRBJ1-3
CDR3 DNA: TGTGCCAGCAGCTTGCAGGGCTCTGGAAACACCATATATTTT; CDR3 protein: CASSLQGSGNTIYF; V gene: TRBV5-6; clone size: NA; D gene: NA; J gene: TRBJ1-3
CDR3 DNA: TGTGCCAGCAGCTCAGGCAGCGTAGCGGGGGTAAGCCCCTACGAGCAGTACTTC; CDR3 protein: CASSSGSVAGVSPYEQYF; V gene: TRBV5-4; clone size: NA; D gene: TRBD2; J gene: TRBJ2-7
CDR3 DNA: TGTGCCAGCAGTGAGAGACAGGGGAGGACTGAAGCTTTCTTT; CDR3 protein: CASSERQGRTEAFF; V gene: TRBV6-1; clone size: NA; D gene: TRBD1; J gene: TRBJ1-1